The following is a TCR beta chain sequence with its context. This sample stems from a study of blood T cell repertoires in COVID-19. Across the study: Sites across the United States, Italy and Spain contributed samples from acute and convalescent COVID-19. PBMCs, B-cell-depleted T cells, or T cells were the source of the cDNA or gDNA that made up the material.

The CDR3 length is 13 residues. The germline V gene encodes CDR1 MNHNY and CDR2 SVGAGI (reference sequence). V lost 6 bases, J lost 3 bases, and 12 bases lay in between. The authors' processing: Quantification of nucleated cells was approximated via reference gene primer amplification. Sequencing was performed with immunoSEQ multiplex PCR; in TCRdb, only in-frame clones are kept and a portion is missing. V, J and clone size are taken as reported in that table, and D and trimming were inferred from the DNA itself. The sample lists about 200,000 clones; 85% to 90% were seen once. What was sequenced was peripheral blood. This sequence joins TRBV6-6 and TRBJ2-7, with D maybe TRBD1 (6 bases). The origin of this receptor is a woman aged 50 to 60 with acute or convalescent COVID-19. This chain's CDR3 is CASSPTGFYEQYF. CDR3 DNA: TGTGCCAGCAGCCCGACAGGCTTCTACGAGCAGTACTTC.